Presented here are 6 T cell receptor beta chains from one specimen sequenced in a study of shared clonotypes between healthy human individuals (dated by TCRdb to 2018 to 2020). Libraries were prepared through the immunoSEQ multiplex PCR assay. TCRdb carries this immuneACCESS record with in-frame sequences only. Its versions omit some clonotypes, under half of them owing to an unresolved V gene in the studies checked, with the rest unexplained. The sample yields some 2.3 million clones; 93% were counted once. 0.35% to 0.45% of the sample goes to the ten largest clones. The material sequenced was naive CD4+ T cells from PBMCs. The cell subset or site label here, explained by the study, means: CD45RA+ positively selected. These TCRs come from a man aged 18 to 29 in good health. Some clones in this sample may be carry-over from other donors' samples.

This sequence joins TRBV7-2 and TRBJ1-2; 8 nucleotides match TRBD1. Looked up from germline, CDR1 is SGHTA and CDR2 is FQGNSA. Trimming at V came to 2 bases and at J to 2 bases, leaving 7 bases not matched to a gene. This CDR3 has 16 amino acids. CDR3 protein: CASSLSPTGGNYGYTF. CDR3 coding DNA: TGTGCCAGCAGCTTAAGTCCCACAGGGGGGAACTATGGCTACACCTTC.

The chain couples TRBV30 to TRBJ2-1; TRBD2 agrees at 9 bases. Germline V CDR1 and CDR2: GTSNPN, SVGIG (reference sequence). The CDR3 length is 14 residues. The trim removed 2 bases at V and 8 bases at J, leaving 7 bases unmatched. CDR3 sequence reads: CAWSPGLAVDEQFF. DNA of the CDR3: TGTGCCTGGAGTCCGGGACTAGCTGTCGATGAGCAGTTCTTC.

This clone has just a few counts. This specimen includes other DNA sequences encoding the same CDR3. V usage is TRBV7-3 and J usage is TRBJ2-2; D unresolved. The CDR3 runs to 13 residues. Germline CDR1 reads SGHTA; CDR2 reads FQGTGA. The V end was cut by 2 bases, the J end by 3 bases, with 4 bases between. CDR3 nucleotides: TGTGCCAGCAGCTTAGGGGACACCGGGGAGCTGTTTTTT. Its translation: CASSLGDTGELFF.

V usage is TRBV5-4 and J usage is TRBJ1-1; D ambiguous. CDR1 SGHNT and CDR2 YYREEE come from the germline V gene (reference sequence). Trimming removed 2 bases at V and 4 bases at J, with 9 bases between. The CDR3 is made up of 13 amino acids. CDR3 sequence (DNA): TGTGCCAGCAGCTTATGGACGGCCACTGAAGCTTTCTTT. Protein sequence: CASSLWTATEAFF.

This chain joins TRBV7-2 and TRBJ2-5; D not certain. The J call is in doubt because the DNA end fits TRBJ2-7 better. The CDR3 is 16 amino acids. CDR1 is SGHTA, CDR2 FQGNSA, per germline. The CDR3 here is CASSLVPGTMSYEQYF. For the CDR3, the DNA is TGTGCCAGCAGCTTAGTTCCGGGTACAATGTCCTACGAGCAGTACTTC.

The chain links TRBV28 to TRBJ1-1; D is unclear. V lost 3 bases, J lost 7 bases, and 9 bases lay in between. The CDR3 contains 12 residues. The germline gives CDR1 MDHEN, CDR2 SYDVKM. CDR3 amino acids: CASSFLGGEAFF. The CDR3, as DNA: TGTGCCAGCAGTTTTCTGGGCGGTGAAGCTTTCTTT.